The clone carrying this T cell receptor (delta chain) is medium-sized by share. What it binds is unknown. CDR1 and CDR2 from the germline V gene are GEAIGNYY and EKD. The CDR3 is 19 amino acids. The V end was cut by 3 bases, the J end by 0 bases, with 17 bases between. This specimen belongs to a study of delta chains in infants with herpesvirus infections. PBMC RNA was reverse transcribed using gamma-chain- and delta-chain-specific primers. TCRdb reprocessed the RT-PCR reads using CATT. The repertoire has approximately 510 delta-chain clones, more than 40% of them found once; the top ten carry around 30%. Study results and caveats: Possibly, this public clonotype is present below detection in uninfected infants.

V usage is TRDV2 and J usage is TRDJ3; maybe TRDD3 (5 bases). This sequence originates from a human donor who was a Ugandan infant, either HIV-exposed or HIV-unexposed (not recorded which). This specimen consisted of peripheral blood, obtained at time point 3 of longitudinal follow-up. This CDR3 is CACDRVGATSSWDTRQMFF. CDR3 nucleotides: TGTGCCTGTGACCGCGTTGGGGCCACAAGCTCCTGGGACACCCGACAGATGTTTTTC.